This TCR beta chain stems from a study of cytomegalovirus exposure and HLA in healthy donors. General study points: An observed cluster of highly shared sequence variants was recorded as a likely sequencing artifact. An analysis that was carried out later associated 15,000 to 20,000 TCR beta sequences with HLA alleles at 0.05 false discovery rate. Rarity marked most TCR sequences, yet some public TCRs occurred in many donors.

The primer mix had 60 Vbeta and 13 Jbeta primers. In the authors' workflow: Among the unique TCR beta chains that a later analysis counted, about 81 million in all, 10 million to 13 million were shared. This table comes from immunoSEQ multiplex PCR, and its TCRdb copy is limited to in-frame clones, with some not included. That table gives V, J and clone size, and the DNA gave D and trimming. The data include 150,000 to 200,000 clones; the top ten clones carry about 1.2%. About this clone itself: The target antigen is unknown.

Per the germline V gene, CDR1 is SGDLS and CDR2 is YYNGEE. The J segment lost 4 bases and the V segment lost 0 bases, leaving 8 bases of the junction unmatched. CDR3 length equals 17 residues. The rearrangement uses TRBV9 and TRBJ2-1; 9 bases match TRBD2. This clonotype originated in a woman aged 55-70 years in good health and CMV-seronegative. The sequenced material came from PBMCs. The CDR3 sequence is CASSVAGVAGVYNEQFF. In nucleotides, the CDR3 is TGTGCCAGCAGCGTAGCTGGGGTAGCGGGGGTTTACAATGAGCAGTTCTTC.